This TCR beta chain was captured by sequencing in a study of blood T cell repertoires in COVID-19. Study at large: The United States, Italy and Spain were the sources of the acute and convalescent COVID-19 samples. Sources were T cells, B-cell-depleted T cells, or PBMCs; the material itself was cDNA or gDNA.

Germline-derived CDR1 and CDR2 are MNHEY and SMNVEV (reference sequence). V lost 6 bases to trimming and J lost 4 bases, with 19 bases between them. CDR3 length: 17 residues. Per the original data handling: Amplification with reference gene primers provided the estimates of nucleated cell counts. Sequencing was performed with immunoSEQ multiplex PCR; in TCRdb, only in-frame clones are kept and a portion is missing. Clone size and the V and J calls come from that table; the DNA yielded D and trimming. The sample records fewer than 15,000 clones, approximately 88% being singletons. This clone was picked up a small number of times.

What was sequenced was peripheral blood. The chain uses TRBV27 and TRBJ1-6; no clear D. This clonotype originated in a woman aged 70 to 79 in a cohort sampled during active or convalescent COVID-19. This CDR3 reads CASRNPKAGGYNSPLHF. In DNA, the CDR3 is TGTGCCAGCAGAAACCCGAAGGCGGGCGGGTATAATTCACCCCTCCACTTT.